This T cell receptor (beta chain) comes out of a study of tumor-infiltrating lymphocytes in primary liver carcinoma. As to this clonotype: The antigen is undetermined.

Co-extracted RNA and DNA came from approximately 20-30 mg of unsorted bulk tissue. Starting from 500 ng of total RNA, TCR beta cDNA was produced with a primer in the constant region. Sequencing libraries for TCR beta derived from three nested multiplex PCR rounds that used slightly modified ARM-PCR. From the multiplex PCR reads, TCRdb called clonotypes with MiXCR, one entry per CDR3 protein. The table has 95,000 to 100,000 distinct CDR3 sequences, about 63% seen once; the top ten hold around 12%. Findings and limits, study-wide: The study found only about 7-24% of top clones in all five tumor regions. Tumors carried a top-250-clone fraction significantly exceeding that of blood (p = 0.039).

This sequence originates from a woman between 55 and 75 years old with primary liver carcinoma and hepatitis B virus infection. Sequencing was done on a sample of liver tumor tissue from sampling region 2. Subset given: tumor region T2, inferior pole.

CDR3 amino acids: CASSSETGLAKNIQYF. In nucleotides, the CDR3 is TGTGCCAGCAGTTCCGAAACAGGGCTAGCCAAAAACATTCAGTACTTC. The chain carries TRBV25-1 and TRBJ2-4; possibly TRBD1 for D (6 bases). Trimming stripped 5 bases from V and 0 bases from J, with 14 bases between. This CDR3 region has 16 residues. Germline-derived CDR1 and CDR2 are MGHDK and SYGVNS.